These 16 T cell receptor beta chains were sequenced from one sample in a study of cytomegalovirus exposure and HLA in healthy donors. Primers included in the PCR were 60 Vbeta and 13 Jbeta primers. TCRdb's table, derived via immunoSEQ multiplex PCR, lists solely in-frame clones and lacks some. The repertoire has around 180,000 clones, about four fifths of them found once; the top ten carry around 4.8%. The sequenced sample consisted of PBMCs. These receptors were taken from a girl aged 10 to 17 in good health and CMV-seropositive.

The V gene is TRBV7-6, the J gene TRBJ2-2; 8 bases line up with TRBD2. Losses at the gene ends were 5 bases for V and 3 bases for J; bases not matched to a gene: 8. CDR1 SGHVS and CDR2 FNYEAQ come from the germline V gene. CDR3 length: 16 amino acids. In DNA, the CDR3 is TGTGCCAGCAGCCAGGTCGGGGGGGCCGACACCGGGGAGCTGTTTTTT. This codes for CASSQVGGADTGELFF.

DNA for the CDR3: TGTGCCAGCAGCTTGGGACAGAACACTGAAGCTTTCTTT. Translated, it gives CASSLGQNTEAFF. The J gene is TRBJ1-1, the V gene TRBV11-2; D might be TRBD1 (6 bases). Trimming took off 3 bases at V and 1 base at J, with 6 bases between the two ends. CDR3 size: 13 residues. Germline CDR1 and CDR2: SGHAT and FQNNGV. Variable domain in full (rest from reference TRBV11-2 and TRBJ1-1): EAGVAQSPRYKIIEKRQSVAFWCNPISGHATLYWYQQILGQGPKLLIQFQNNGVVDDSQLPKDRFSAERLKGVDSTLKIQPAKLEDSAVYLCASSLGQNTEAFFGQGTRLTVV.

V and J are TRBV5-4 and TRBJ2-3; the D gene is possibly TRBD2 (6 bases). V was cut by 5 bases and J by 1 base, with 14 bases left in between. CDR1 and CDR2 (germline): SGHNT, YYREEE (reference sequence). The length of the CDR3 is 15 residues. In DNA, the CDR3 is TGTGCCAGCAGTTTTCGGGAGCCGGGCACAGATACGCAGTATTTT. This translates into CASSFREPGTDTQYF.

The chain joins TRBV6-4 to TRBJ2-3; 7 nucleotides align to TRBD2. Trimming took 2 bases from V and 6 from J; bases not matched to a gene: 2. The CDR3 totals 13 residues. The V gene's germline CDR1 is MRHNA and CDR2 SNTAGT. The CDR3 region is CASSDQRGDTQYF. CDR3 bases: TGTGCCAGCAGTGACCAGCGGGGCGATACGCAGTATTTT.

The CDR3 sequence: CASSPAGAYTEAFF. In nucleotides, the CDR3 is TGTGCCAGCAGCCCCGCAGGGGCGTACACTGAAGCTTTCTTT. This rearrangement joins TRBV7-2 to TRBJ1-1; D might be TRBD1 (6 bases). The length of the CDR3 is 14 residues. The V and J ends lost 5 bases and 3 bases respectively, with 13 bases between them. CDR1 and CDR2 from the germline V gene are SGHTA and FQGNSA.

V and J are TRBV2 and TRBJ1-2; D unclear. Trimming pared 8 bases from V and 7 bases from J, leaving 17 bases between. The V gene's germline CDR1 is SNHLY and CDR2 FYNNEI. CDR3 length: 13 residues. CDR3 residues: CASEAGRAGGYTF. As DNA, the CDR3 is TGTGCCAGCGAGGCGGGTAGGGCCGGTGGCTACACCTTC.

The chain has TRBV27 and TRBJ1-1, with 7 bases aligning to TRBD1. The CDR3 spans 13 residues. Germline-derived CDR1 and CDR2 are MNHEY and SMNVEV (reference sequence). V trimming: 5 bases; J trimming: 3 bases; junction bases outside the gene matches: 3. DNA of the CDR3: TGTGCCAGCAGTAAACAGGGGTACACTGAAGCTTTCTTT. Its protein is CASSKQGYTEAFF.

In this sample, this clone turned up a few times. The chain recombines TRBV9 with TRBJ1-1; no reliable D call. The V gene lost 4 bases and the J gene lost 6 bases, with 7 bases spanning the gap. This CDR3 spans 11 amino acids. CDR1 is SGDLS, CDR2 YYNGEE, per germline. CDR3 residues: CASSPVPEAFF. The CDR3 DNA reads TGTGCCAGCAGCCCCGTCCCTGAAGCTTTCTTT.

The rearrangement links TRBV19 to TRBJ1-4; 8 bases agree with TRBD1. The CDR3 is made up of 16 amino acids. Germline V gene data show CDR1 as LNHDA and CDR2 as SQIVND (reference sequence). The V gene end was trimmed by 5 bases and the J gene end by 3 bases; junction bases not matched to a gene: 8. The CDR3 loop reads CASSPSRGRANEKLFF. Written as DNA, the CDR3 is TGTGCCAGTAGTCCCTCCAGGGGGCGGGCTAATGAAAAACTGTTTTTT.

The chain carries TRBV6-1 and TRBJ1-1; D is uncertain. CDR1 is MNHNS, CDR2 SASEGT, per germline. The CDR3 has 11 amino acids. Trimming removed 4 bases at V and 11 bases at J, with 11 bases between. CDR3 residues: CASSVLGLAFF. The CDR3, as DNA: TGTGCCAGCAGTGTCCTCGGTTTGGCTTTCTTT.

This rearrangement joins TRBV15 to TRBJ1-2; 7 positions match TRBD1. V was pared by 1 base and J by 5 bases, with 7 bases of the junction left unmatched. Germline values: CDR1 LNHNV, CDR2 YYDKDF (reference sequence). The CDR3 is made up of 15 amino acids. The CDR3 is CATSRAVQGLYGYTF. Here the CDR3 DNA reads TGTGCCACCAGCAGAGCTGTACAGGGGCTATATGGCTACACCTTC.

CDR3 nucleotides: TGTGCCAGCAGTTCCGGGACAGGGACAGATACGCAGTATTTT. Translated, it gives CASSSGTGTDTQYF. The chain couples TRBV6-6 to TRBJ2-3; 9 positions agree with TRBD1. CDR1 and CDR2 from the germline V gene are MNHNY and SVGAGI (reference sequence). The V gene end was trimmed by 4 bases and the J gene end by 3 bases; junction bases not matched to a gene: 2. The CDR3 is made up of 14 amino acids.

This chain uses TRBV11-2 with TRBJ1-1, with D possibly being TRBD1 (6 bases). Germline V gene lookup returns CDR1 SGHAT and CDR2 FQNNGV. The V gene lost 5 bases and the J gene lost 3 bases, with 10 bases spanning the gap. The CDR3 loop spans 13 amino acids. The CDR3 coding sequence is TGTGCCAGCAGCCGAAGACAGGACACTGAAGCTTTCTTT. Its protein is CASSRRQDTEAFF.

This chain connects TRBV19 to TRBJ1-1; possibly TRBD1 for D (6 bases). This CDR3 is built from 12 residues. CDR1 is LNHDA, CDR2 SQIVND, per germline (reference sequence). The V end was cut by 5 bases, the J end by 6 bases, with 10 bases between. CDR3 amino acids: CASSFPGAEAFF. DNA for the CDR3: TGTGCCAGTAGTTTCCCAGGGGCTGAAGCTTTCTTT.

The chain employs TRBV6-6 and TRBJ1-1; no clear D gene. Trimming shortened V by 2 bases and J by 2 bases, and 12 bases separated the two germline ends. CDR3 length equals 15 residues. The germline gives CDR1 MNHNY, CDR2 SVGAGI (reference sequence). The CDR3 region has the DNA TGTGCCAGCAGTTACACGGTAGGGAGAAACACTGAAGCTTTCTTT. It translates to CASSYTVGRNTEAFF.

V and J are TRBV5-1 and TRBJ1-2; 7 bases map to TRBD1. The CDR3 loop spans 13 amino acids. V gave up 2 bases and J gave up 4 bases; unmatched junction bases: 2. Germline values: CDR1 SGHRS, CDR2 YFSETQ. The CDR3 spells CASSFRQGYGYTF. CDR3 DNA: TGCGCCAGCAGCTTCCGACAGGGCTATGGCTACACCTTC.